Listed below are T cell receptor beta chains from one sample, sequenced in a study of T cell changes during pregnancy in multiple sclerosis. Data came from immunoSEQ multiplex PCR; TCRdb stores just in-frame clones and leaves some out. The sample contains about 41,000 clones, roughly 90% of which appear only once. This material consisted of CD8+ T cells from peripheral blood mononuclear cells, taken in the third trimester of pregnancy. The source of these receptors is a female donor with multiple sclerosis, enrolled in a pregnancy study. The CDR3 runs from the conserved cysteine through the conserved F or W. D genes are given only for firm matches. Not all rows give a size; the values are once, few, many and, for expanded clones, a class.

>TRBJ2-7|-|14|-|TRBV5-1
TGCGCCAGCAGCTTTGGGGGGGGGCCTTACGAGCAGTACTTC
CASSFGGGPYEQYF
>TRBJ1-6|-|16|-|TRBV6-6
TGTGCCAGCAGTTACTGGGCAACTGGGGGCGATTCACCCCTCCACTTT
CASSYWATGGDSPLHF
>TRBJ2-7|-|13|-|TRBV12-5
TGTGCTAGTGGGTCAGGAATTCACTACGAGCAGTACTTC
CASGSGIHYEQYF
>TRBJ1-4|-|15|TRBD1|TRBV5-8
TGTGCCAGCAGCTTGGGGGGACAGGGAGGTGAAAAACTGTTTTTT
CASSLGGQGGEKLFF
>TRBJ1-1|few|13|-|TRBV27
TGTGCCAGCAGTTTATCGAAGGGGACTGAAGCTTTCTTT
CASSLSKGTEAFF
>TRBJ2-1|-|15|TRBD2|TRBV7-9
TGTGCCAGCAGCTTAGCTAGCGGGGTTTACAATGAGCAGTTCTTC
CASSLASGVYNEQFF
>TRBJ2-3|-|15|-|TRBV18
TGTGCCAGCTCACCATCGACAGCCGGCACAGATACGCAGTATTTT
CASSPSTAGTDTQYF
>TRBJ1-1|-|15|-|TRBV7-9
TGTGCCAGCAGCTACTCAGGGGCGGTGAACACTGAAGCTTTCTTT
CASSYSGAVNTEAFF
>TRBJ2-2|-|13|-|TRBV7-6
TGTGCCAGCAGCTTAGTAGATGGCGGGGAGCTGTTTTTT
CASSLVDGGELFF
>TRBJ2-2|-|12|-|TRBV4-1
TGCGCCAGCAGCCAAGATCTAGGGGAGCTGTTTTTT
CASSQDLGELFF
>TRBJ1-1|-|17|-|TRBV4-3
TGCGCCAGCAGCCAAGGGGCGGGTTTGGTCATGAACACTGAAGCTTTCTTT
CASSQGAGLVMNTEAFF
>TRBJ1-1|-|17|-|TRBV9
TGTGCCAGCAGTCACAATGTCGGGACTACGGAGGGGTACGAAGCTTTCTTT
CASSHNVGTTEGYEAFF
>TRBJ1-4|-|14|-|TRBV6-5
TGTGCCAGCAGTTACTCGGGAGTGGGTGAAAAACTGTTTTTT
CASSYSGVGEKLFF
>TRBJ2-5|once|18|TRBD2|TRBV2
TGTGCCAGCATTGGGACTAGCGGGGGGCGATTTATCCAAGAGACCCAGTACTTC
CASIGTSGGRFIQETQYF
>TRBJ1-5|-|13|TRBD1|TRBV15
TGTGCCACCAGCGACAGGGAGAATCAGCCCCAGCATTTT
CATSDRENQPQHF
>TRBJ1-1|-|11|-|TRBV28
TGTGCCAGCAGTTCTAACACTGAAGCTTTCTTT
CASSSNTEAFF
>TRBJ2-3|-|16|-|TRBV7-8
TGTGCCAGCAGCTTAGTCTTGAGTTTGAGCACAGATACGCAGTATTTT
CASSLVLSLSTDTQYF
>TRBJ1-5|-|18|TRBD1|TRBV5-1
TGCGCCAGCAGATCGACACCCCCACCGGACAGGGGCAATCAGCCCCAGCATTTT
CASRSTPPPDRGNQPQHF
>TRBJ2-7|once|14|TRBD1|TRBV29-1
TGCAGCGTTGCCGGGACAGGGGCTTCCTACGAGCAGTACTTC
CSVAGTGASYEQYF
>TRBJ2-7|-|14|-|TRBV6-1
TGTGCCACCAGACCCTCTCTTAGCTCCTACGAGCAGTACTTC
CATRPSLSSYEQYF
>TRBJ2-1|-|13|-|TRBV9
TGTGCCAGCAGCGACTCGGGGGACAATGAGCAGTTCTTC
CASSDSGDNEQFF
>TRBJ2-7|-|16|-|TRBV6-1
TGTGCCAGCAGTGAAGTCGAGAACGCCGCCGCCTACGAGCAGTACTTC
CASSEVENAAAYEQYF
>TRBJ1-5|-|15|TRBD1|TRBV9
TGTGCCAGCAGCCCCGGACAGGGGGGTCATCAGCCCCAGCATTTT
CASSPGQGGHQPQHF
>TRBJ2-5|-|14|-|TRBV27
TGTGCCAGCAGTTTATCATCAGGGTGGGAGACCCAGTACTTC
CASSLSSGWETQYF
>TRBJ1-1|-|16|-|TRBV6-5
TGTGCCAGCAGTTACCAGACAGCGGGGATGAACACTGAAGCTTTCTTT
CASSYQTAGMNTEAFF
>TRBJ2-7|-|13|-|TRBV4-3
TGCGCCAGCAGCCAAGACAGGGGTGAAGAGCAGTACTTC
CASSQDRGEEQYF
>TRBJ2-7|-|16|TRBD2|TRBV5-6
TGTGCCAGCAGCTTTGAGGGACTAGCGGTCTCGGGGGAGCAGTACTTC
CASSFEGLAVSGEQYF
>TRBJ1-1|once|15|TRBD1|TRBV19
TGTGCCAGTAGTATAAAAGGGGACAGGGACACTGAAGCTTTCTTT
CASSIKGDRDTEAFF
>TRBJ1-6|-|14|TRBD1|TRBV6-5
TGTGCCAGCAGTGCCGGGACAGGGGTTTCACCCCTCCACTTT
CASSAGTGVSPLHF
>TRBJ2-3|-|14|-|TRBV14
TGTGCCAGCAGCCCCTGGACAGAGGAAGATACGCAGTATTTT
CASSPWTEEDTQYF
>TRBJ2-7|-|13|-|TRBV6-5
TGTGCCAGCAGTGAAGACAGTGTCTTCGAGCAGTACTTC
CASSEDSVFEQYF
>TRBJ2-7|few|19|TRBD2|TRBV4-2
TGTGCCAGCAGCCAAGATGTGGGGACTAGCGGGGTTACCTCCTACGAGCAGTACTTC
CASSQDVGTSGVTSYEQYF
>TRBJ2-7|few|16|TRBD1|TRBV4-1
TGCGCCAGCAGCCAAGGTCTAGGACAGGGGCTCTACGAGCAGTACTTC
CASSQGLGQGLYEQYF
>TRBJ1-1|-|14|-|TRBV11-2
TGTGCCAGCAGCTTAGATGGGCCGGCAGTTGAAGCTTTCTTT
CASSLDGPAVEAFF
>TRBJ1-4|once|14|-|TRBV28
TGTGCCAGCAGTTTCCAGGGCACTAATGAAAAACTGTTTTTT
CASSFQGTNEKLFF
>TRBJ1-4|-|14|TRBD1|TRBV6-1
TGTGCCAGCAGTAACGGGACAGGATATGAAAAACTGTTTTTT
CASSNGTGYEKLFF
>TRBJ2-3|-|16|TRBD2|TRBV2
TGTGCCAGCAGTGAACTAGCGGGAGGGCGCACAGATACGCAGTATTTT
CASSELAGGRTDTQYF